The TCR beta chain under discussion was sequenced for a study of early T cells in non-severe SARS-CoV-2 infection. Regarding the study as a whole: Missing private and CD4 specificities, VDJdb matching favored anti-spike CD8 responses.

Germline CDR1 reads LNHDA; CDR2 reads SQIVND (reference sequence). V lost 2 bases to trimming and J lost 10 bases, with 23 bases between them. CDR3 length: 16 amino acids. This clonotype was seen more than once but under ten times. The target antigen is unknown. Researchers attached unique molecular identifiers to individual cDNA molecules. Each CDR3 protein is one row after TCRdb ran MiXCR on the 5' RACE reads. This sample carries 98,000 or so distinct CDR3 sequences, about 12% of them seen once, and the ten largest clones take 3.5% to 5%. The sample consisted of whole blood, taken at baseline. V usage is TRBV19 and J usage is TRBJ1-1, with D perhaps TRBD1 (5 bases). This sequence was found in an adult who was a healthcare worker with PCR-confirmed SARS-CoV-2 infection or an uninfected control (not recorded which). This chain's CDR3 is CASSIKPDLQRGGAFF. DNA for the CDR3: TGTGCCAGTAGTATAAAACCTGACCTCCAGCGCGGGGGAGCTTTCTTT.